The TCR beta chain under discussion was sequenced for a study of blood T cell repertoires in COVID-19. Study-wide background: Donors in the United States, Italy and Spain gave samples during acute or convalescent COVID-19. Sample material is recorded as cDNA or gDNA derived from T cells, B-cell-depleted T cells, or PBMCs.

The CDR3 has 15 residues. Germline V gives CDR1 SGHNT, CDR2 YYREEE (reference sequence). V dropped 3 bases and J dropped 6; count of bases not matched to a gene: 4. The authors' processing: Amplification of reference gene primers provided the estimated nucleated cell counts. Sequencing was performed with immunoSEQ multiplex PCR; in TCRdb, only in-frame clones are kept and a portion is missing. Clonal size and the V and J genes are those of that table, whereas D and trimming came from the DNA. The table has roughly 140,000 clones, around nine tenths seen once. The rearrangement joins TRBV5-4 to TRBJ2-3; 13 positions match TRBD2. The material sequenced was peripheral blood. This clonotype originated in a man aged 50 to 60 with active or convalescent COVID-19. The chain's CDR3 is CASSSMTSGRDTQYF. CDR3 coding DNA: TGTGCCAGCAGCTCCATGACTAGCGGGAGGGATACGCAGTATTTT.